Below are 17 T cell receptor beta chains sequenced from a single sample in a study of early T cells in non-severe SARS-CoV-2 infection. TCRdb analysed the 5' RACE reads with MiXCR anew, one entry per CDR3 protein. The table shows some 80,000 distinct CDR3 sequences, with about 5% occurring only once. The sample consisted of whole blood, taken at baseline. The source is an adult who was a healthcare worker with PCR-confirmed SARS-CoV-2 infection or an uninfected control (not recorded which).

This clonotype was seen at least ten times. CDR3 protein: CSVGGYYNEQFF. For the CDR3, the DNA is TGCAGCGTGGGGGGGTATTACAATGAGCAGTTCTTC. This chain joins TRBV29-1 and TRBJ2-1; 7 positions match TRBD2. The CDR3 has 12 amino acids. Unmatched junction bases numbered 3, after V lost 6 bases and J lost 4 bases. Germline V gene data show CDR1 as SQVTM and CDR2 as ANQGSEA.

This clonotype was recorded a few times. This chain uses TRBV20-1 with TRBJ1-1, with 10 bases matching TRBD1. V was pared by 6 bases and J by 1 base, with 5 bases of the junction left unmatched. Germline CDR1 reads DFQATT; CDR2 reads SNEGSKA (reference sequence). The CDR3 is 14 residues long. The CDR3, as DNA: TGCAGTGCGGATCGGACAGGGGGGAACACTGAAGCTTTCTTT. Translating it yields CSADRTGGNTEAFF.

This clonotype has only a few counts. In DNA form, the CDR3 reads TGCGCCAGCAGTGAGTTAGCGGGAGATTGGGATGAGCAGTTCTTC. Encoded protein: CASSELAGDWDEQFF. This chain links TRBV10-2 with TRBJ2-1; TRBD2 matches at 9 bases. Unmatched junction bases numbered 6, after V lost 1 base and J lost 8 bases. Germline lookup yields CDR1 WSHSY and CDR2 SAAADI. The CDR3 has 15 residues.

Many counts were recorded for this clonotype. The chain couples TRBV27 to TRBJ1-1; no definite D call. The CDR3 has 15 residues. Germline V gives CDR1 MNHEY, CDR2 SMNVEV (reference sequence). Deletions cut 2 bases from V and 2 bases from J, with 12 bases between. The CDR3 DNA is TGTGCCAGCAGTTTAAGTTTCGCAGCTAACACTGAAGCTTTCTTT. It codes for CASSLSFAANTEAFF.

This clonotype was seen many times. The V and J genes are TRBV21-1 and TRBJ2-7; the table gives TRBD1 as D, unverified against the DNA. TRBV21-1 constitutes a pseudogene. CDR3 length: 15 amino acids. CDR3 region: CASSFRTGLTYEQYF. The DNA for the CDR3 is TGTGCCAGCAGCTTCCGGACAGGGCTGACCTACGAGCAGTACTTC.

V is TRBV7-6 and J is TRBJ2-7; no clear D gene. The CDR3 sequence is 13 residues long. CDR1 SGHVS and CDR2 FNYEAQ come from the germline V gene. Trimming stripped 5 bases from V and 5 bases from J, with 13 bases between. The CDR3 region is CASSRSEVDEQYF. The CDR3 DNA is TGTGCCAGCAGCCGCAGTGAAGTAGACGAGCAGTACTTC. The full variable domain, with the rest looked up from reference TRBV7-6 and TRBJ2-7, is GAGVSQSPRYKVTKRGQDVALRCDPISGHVSLYWYRQALGQGPEFLTYFNYEAQQDKSGLPNDRFSAERPEGSISTLTIQRTEQRDSAMYRCASSRSEVDEQYFGPGTRLTVT.

This clonotype was seen a handful of times. The CDR3 protein is CASTKGQSSYNEQFF. In nucleotides, the CDR3 is TGTGCCAGCACCAAGGGACAGTCCTCCTACAATGAGCAGTTCTTC. This chain links TRBV3-1 with TRBJ2-1; 7 bases align to TRBD1. The length of the CDR3 is 15 residues. CDR1 and CDR2 (germline): LGHDT, YNNKEL (reference sequence). V was clipped by 7 bases and J by 0 bases; unmatched bases: 6.

The genes are TRBV9 and TRBJ2-3; D unresolved. The germline V gene encodes CDR1 SGDLS and CDR2 YYNGEE. CDR3 length equals 13 residues. Trimming stripped 3 bases from V and 2 bases from J, with 7 bases between. The CDR3 here is CASSGGNTDTQYF. The CDR3 bases are TGTGCCAGCAGCGGCGGCAACACAGATACGCAGTATTTT.

This clonotype was seen repeatedly, ten times or more. The chain is built from TRBV7-9 and TRBJ2-7; D perhaps matches TRBD1 (6 bases). This CDR3 comprises 17 residues. Looked up from germline, CDR1 is SEHNR and CDR2 is FQNEAQ (reference sequence). With 4 bases removed from V and 3 bases from J, the gap between germline ends came to 22 bases. CDR3 residues: CASSWGRRPYPHYEQYF. CDR3 bases: TGTGCCAGCAGCTGGGGGCGGAGGCCGTACCCTCACTACGAGCAGTACTTC.

This clonotype was seen ten or more times. The chain is built from TRBV12-3 or TRBV12-4 and TRBJ1-6, with unresolved D. V lost 3 bases, J lost 7 bases, and 10 bases lay in between. The CDR3 has 14 residues. Here the CDR3 reads CASSLSQRNSPLHF. The CDR3 region has the DNA TGTGCCAGCAGTTTGAGTCAGAGAAATTCACCCCTCCACTTT.

This clonotype has a count of ten or more. The chain employs TRBV6-1 and TRBJ1-6, with D unresolved. This CDR3 is built from 15 residues. Trimming shortened V by 3 bases and J by 5 bases, and 11 bases separated the two germline ends. In germline, CDR1 is MNHNS, CDR2 SASEGT. This CDR3 reads CASSDGVTNNSPLHF. The CDR3 DNA follows: TGTGCCAGCAGTGATGGGGTAACTAATAATTCACCCCTCCACTTT.

In its sample, this clonotype was seen many times. This chain uses TRBV7-6 with TRBJ2-1; 10 bases align to TRBD2. The ends lost 1 base at V and 7 bases at J; junction bases unmatched: 7. The CDR3 sequence is 16 residues long. Germline V gene sequence: CDR1 SGHVS, CDR2 FNYEAQ. The CDR3 region has the DNA TGTGCCAGCAGCTTAGAAGCTAGCGGGAGTAGGAATGAGCAGTTCTTC. This translates into CASSLEASGSRNEQFF.

The rearrangement uses TRBV12-3 or TRBV12-4 and TRBJ2-2; the match to TRBD2 covers 7 bases. The CDR3 loop spans 14 amino acids. J was trimmed by 5 bases and V by 3 bases; bases with no gene match: 3. This CDR3 is CASSLGGVTGELFF. CDR3 DNA: TGTGCCAGCAGTTTGGGAGGGGTGACCGGGGAGCTGTTTTTT.

The sample holds many counts of this clonotype. V usage is TRBV28 and J usage is TRBJ1-5; D gene ambiguous. Looked up from germline, CDR1 is MDHEN and CDR2 is SYDVKM. The V and J ends lost 8 bases and 3 bases respectively, with 11 bases between them. The CDR3 consists of 13 residues. CDR3 sequence reads: CASSLDYNQPQHF. In nucleotides, the CDR3 is TGTGCCAGCTCCTTGGACTACAATCAGCCCCAGCATTTT.

This clonotype appeared many times. The V call is TRBV20-1, the J call TRBJ2-7; TRBD1 might be the D (5 bases). The germline CDR1 and CDR2 sequences are DFQATT and SNEGSKA (reference sequence). The germline V and J ends were trimmed by 5 bases and 3 bases, with 14 bases remaining between them. The CDR3 length is 13 residues. CDR3 in amino acids: CSALAPGLYEQYF. DNA of the CDR3: TGCAGTGCTCTGGCCCCAGGGCTCTACGAGCAGTACTTC.

This clonotype showed up many times. The chain recombines TRBV27 with TRBJ1-1; TRBD1 agrees at 9 bases. The CDR3 consists of 16 residues. Trimming took 5 bases from V and 2 from J; bases not matched to a gene: 9. Per the germline V gene, CDR1 is MNHEY and CDR2 is SMNVEV (reference sequence). The chain's CDR3 is CASSPRITGGNTEAFF. The CDR3 DNA follows: TGTGCCAGCAGTCCAAGGATTACAGGGGGCAACACTGAAGCTTTCTTT.

This clonotype occurred many times. The V gene is TRBV6-1, the J gene TRBJ2-1; D call uncertain. The germline V and J ends were trimmed by 1 base and 7 bases, with 11 bases remaining between them. The CDR3 covers 14 residues. Germline lookup yields CDR1 MNHNS and CDR2 SASEGT. CDR3 sequence: CASSEVATLNEQFF. The CDR3 nucleotides are TGTGCCAGCAGTGAAGTGGCTACTTTAAATGAGCAGTTCTTC.